The 24 T cell receptor beta chains in this list originate from one sample, sequenced in a study of cytomegalovirus exposure and HLA in healthy donors. Amplification used 60 Vbeta primers and 13 Jbeta primers. Assay: immunoSEQ multiplex PCR; the TCRdb copy retains only in-frame clones and omits some. The sample includes about 140,000 clones, 65% to 85% of them seen just once. Sequencing used PBMCs. The receptor set was obtained from a man aged 50 to 59 in good health and CMV-seronegative.

There are a few counts of this clone. The rearrangement links TRBV28 to TRBJ2-7, with 10 bases lining up with TRBD1. In germline, CDR1 is MDHEN, CDR2 SYDVKM. The CDR3 contains 15 residues. V lost 6 bases and J lost 3; bases outside the gene matches: 8. CDR3 region: CASSPSRDRGYEQYF. DNA of the CDR3: TGTGCCAGCAGCCCCTCCCGGGACAGGGGCTACGAGCAGTACTTC.

There are a few counts of this clone. This chain links TRBV14 with TRBJ2-1; 8 bases line up with TRBD2. Germline lookup yields CDR1 SGHDN and CDR2 FVKESK. The V gene end was trimmed by 2 bases and the J gene end by 1 base; junction bases not matched to a gene: 4. CDR3 length: 16 amino acids. In DNA form, the CDR3 reads TGTGCCAGCAGCCAACCGGGACTAGGTTCCTACAATGAGCAGTTCTTC. This sequence encodes CASSQPGLGSYNEQFF.

The J gene is TRBJ2-7, the V gene TRBV10-3; 7 bases match TRBD1. J gave up 2 bases and V 6 bases, and 1 base lay outside the gene matches. Germline CDR1 and CDR2: ENHRY and SYGVKD. CDR3 size: 12 residues. The CDR3 region is CAISGTAYEQYF. The CDR3, as DNA: TGTGCCATCAGCGGGACAGCCTACGAGCAGTACTTC.

This clone has just one count. This sequence joins TRBV10-2 and TRBJ1-2; D not resolved. CDR1 is WSHSY and CDR2 is SAAADI in the germline V gene. The V and J ends lost 0 bases and 4 bases respectively, with 9 bases between them. The CDR3 length is 14 residues. The CDR3 DNA reads TGCGCCAGCAGTGAGTCGCGGGGTAGCTATGGCTACACCTTC. Translated, it gives CASSESRGSYGYTF.

This clone is a singleton in its sample. The rearrangement joins TRBV7-9 to TRBJ2-5; 9 bases match TRBD2. This CDR3 has 14 residues. J was trimmed by 5 bases and V by 3 bases; bases with no gene match: 4. Germline CDR1 SEHNR, CDR2 FQNEAQ (reference sequence). CDR3 in amino acids: CASSFGLALETQYF. CDR3 coding DNA: TGTGCCAGCAGCTTCGGACTAGCGCTGGAGACCCAGTACTTC.

On this clone itself: Additional DNA sequences in this sample encode the identical CDR3. The V gene is TRBV28, the J gene TRBJ1-1, with a tentative D call TRBD1 (5 bases). CDR1 MDHEN and CDR2 SYDVKM come from the germline V gene. The CDR3 is made up of 12 amino acids. The V end was cut by 9 bases, the J end by 2 bases, with 10 bases between. The CDR3 coding sequence is TGTGCCAGTATGGGGCTCAACACTGAAGCTTTCTTT. Translated, it gives CASMGLNTEAFF.

This chain connects TRBV5-1 to TRBJ1-5, with 7 bases lining up with TRBD1. The CDR3 has 15 amino acids. The ends lost 2 bases at V and 2 bases at J; junction bases unmatched: 4. Germline V gene lookup returns CDR1 SGHRS and CDR2 YFSETQ. Here the CDR3 DNA reads TGCGCCAGCAGCTTTTACAGGGGTTGCAATCAGCCCCAGCATTTT. Translation gives CASSFYRGCNQPQHF.

The gene calls are TRBV27 and TRBJ1-5; TRBD1 matches 8 bases. Germline CDR1 and CDR2: MNHEY and SMNVEV (reference sequence). This CDR3 spans 14 amino acids. The junction had 9 bases not matched to a gene; V was cut back by 7 bases and J by 7 bases. The CDR3 nucleotides are TGTGCCAGCACTCCCAACAGGGGGGGACAGCCCCAGCATTTT. Translation: CASTPNRGGQPQHF.

This sequence joins TRBV18 and TRBJ1-1, with 7 positions matching TRBD1. V lost 1 base and J lost 5; bases outside the gene matches: 7. The CDR3 length is 15 residues. Germline V CDR1 and CDR2: KGHSH, LQKENI. CDR3 region: CASSPQTGSPTEAFF. The CDR3 bases are TGTGCCAGCTCACCACAGACAGGGAGTCCAACTGAAGCTTTCTTT.

This chain links TRBV6-1 with TRBJ1-5; D gene ambiguous. V lost 10 bases to trimming and J lost 0 bases, with 13 bases between them. Germline CDR1 is MNHNS and CDR2 is SASEGT. The CDR3 loop spans 14 amino acids. CDR3 amino acids: CAITTTLSNQPQHF. Written as DNA, the CDR3 is TGTGCCATTACAACTACCCTTAGCAATCAGCCCCAGCATTTT.

In the case of this clone: The identical CDR3 is also encoded by other nucleotide sequences in the sample. V and J are TRBV30 and TRBJ1-2, with 8 positions matching TRBD1. The CDR3 runs to 12 residues. The germline V gene encodes CDR1 GTSNPN and CDR2 SVGIG (reference sequence). Germline trimming cut 5 bases from V and 5 bases from J; bases unmatched to any gene: 4. The chain's CDR3 is CAWGQGSYGYTF. The CDR3 DNA sequence: TGTGCCTGGGGACAGGGTTCTTATGGCTACACCTTC.

The rearrangement uses TRBV7-8 and TRBJ1-1; 7 nucleotides line up with TRBD1. This CDR3 region has 16 residues. From germline, CDR1 is SGHVS and CDR2 FQNEAQ. The J segment lost 5 bases and the V segment lost 5 bases, leaving 14 bases of the junction unmatched. This CDR3 reads CASSPLGTALETEAFF. The CDR3, as DNA: TGTGCCAGCAGCCCTTTAGGGACAGCCCTAGAGACTGAAGCTTTCTTT.

The chain has TRBV5-1 and TRBJ2-7; 10 bases agree with TRBD1. This CDR3 is 15 amino acids long. Germline values: CDR1 SGHRS, CDR2 YFSETQ. Trimming took 0 bases from V and 5 from J; bases not matched to a gene: 5. CDR3 DNA sequence: TGCGCCAGCAGCTTGGTGACAGGGGGCCCCCACGAGCAGTACTTC. Amino acid sequence: CASSLVTGGPHEQYF.

The chain uses TRBV30 and TRBJ1-5; D is possibly TRBD1 (5 bases). The ends were cut back, 5 bases at V and 1 base at J, with 12 bases in the middle. The CDR3 covers 14 residues. The germline CDR1 and CDR2 sequences are GTSNPN and SVGIG (reference sequence). The CDR3 DNA reads TGTGCCTGGGCGCAGGGTAGAAGCAATCAGCCCCAGCATTTT. Translation gives CAWAQGRSNQPQHF.

The sample holds a few counts of this clone. The chain is built from TRBV7-8 and TRBJ2-7; 8 nucleotides match TRBD1. The V and J ends lost 5 bases and 3 bases, in that order; junction bases with no gene match: 12. The length of the CDR3 is 16 residues. Looked up from germline, CDR1 is SGHVS and CDR2 is FQNEAQ. The CDR3 bases are TGTGCCAGCAGCCTGACTGGGACAGGTAGCCGCTACGAGCAGTACTTC. This gives the protein CASSLTGTGSRYEQYF.

V gene TRBV7-6 combines with J gene TRBJ2-7; TRBD1 agrees at 9 bases. In germline, CDR1 is SGHVS, CDR2 FNYEAQ. V lost 1 base and J lost 2; bases outside the gene matches: 3. CDR3 size: 15 residues. CDR3 residues: CASSLGTGGAYEQYF. The CDR3 DNA follows: TGTGCCAGCAGCTTAGGTACAGGGGGCGCCTACGAGCAGTACTTC.

The rearrangement joins TRBV19 to TRBJ2-7; 8 bases fit TRBD1. The CDR3 totals 13 residues. V lost 2 bases and J lost 7; bases outside the gene matches: 4. Germline V gives CDR1 LNHDA, CDR2 SQIVND (reference sequence). The CDR3 DNA reads TGTGCCAGTAGTATAACAGGGGGTGAGGAGCAGTACTTC. Amino acids: CASSITGGEEQYF.

V and J are TRBV5-1 and TRBJ1-6; 7 bases are shared with TRBD1. The V segment lost 2 bases and the J segment 2 bases; nucleotides outside the gene matches: 4. The CDR3 covers 16 residues. The V gene's germline CDR1 is SGHRS and CDR2 YFSETQ. The CDR3 nucleotides are TGCGCCAGCAGCTTACAGGGGACTCCCTATAATTCACCCCTCCACTTT. It codes for CASSLQGTPYNSPLHF.

The chain joins TRBV18 to TRBJ2-5, with 10 bases matching TRBD1. The DNA matches TRBJ2-7 better at its end, which makes the J call doubtful. Germline V gene sequence: CDR1 KGHSH, CDR2 LQKENI. This CDR3 spans 13 amino acids. CDR3 sequence reads: CASSRDRGYEQYF. CDR3 nucleotides: TGTGCCAGCTCCCGGGACAGGGGCTACGAGCAGTACTTC.

The chain carries TRBV15 and TRBJ2-2, with 7 nucleotides matching TRBD2. The length of the CDR3 is 17 residues. CDR1 is LNHNV, CDR2 YYDKDF, per germline (reference sequence). Trimming at V came to 0 bases and at J to 5 bases, leaving 9 bases not matched to a gene. The CDR3 is CATSRDLGWGGTGELFF. The CDR3 bases are TGTGCCACCAGCAGAGATTTGGGATGGGGGGGTACCGGGGAGCTGTTTTTT. The full variable domain, with the rest looked up from reference TRBV15 and TRBJ2-2, is DAMVIQNPRYQVTQFGKPVTLSCSQTLNHNVMYWYQQKSSQAPKLLFHYYDKDFNNEADTPDNFQSRRPNTSFCFLDIRSPGLGDTAMYLCATSRDLGWGGTGELFFGEGSRLTVL.

This rearrangement joins TRBV9 to TRBJ2-2, with D possibly being TRBD1 (5 bases). This CDR3 contains 15 residues. V lost 1 base and J lost 1, with 8 bases in between. CDR1 and CDR2 from the germline V gene are SGDLS and YYNGEE. The CDR3 region is CASSVSQGNTGELFF. The CDR3 DNA follows: TGTGCCAGCAGCGTAAGCCAGGGGAACACCGGGGAGCTGTTTTTT.

The chain is built from TRBV7-9 and TRBJ2-1; D is ambiguous. The germline V gene has CDR1 SEHNR and CDR2 FQNEAQ (reference sequence). This CDR3 region has 11 residues. V lost 5 bases to trimming and J lost 7 bases, with 6 bases between them. The CDR3 loop reads CASSPQNEQFF. The CDR3, as DNA: TGTGCCAGCAGCCCGCAGAATGAGCAGTTCTTC.

The chain couples TRBV9 to TRBJ1-2; no clear D gene. The V end lost 5 bases, the J end lost 1 base, and 15 bases lay between the germline ends. This CDR3 is built from 15 residues. Germline CDR1 reads SGDLS; CDR2 reads YYNGEE. The CDR3 is CASRDSGGNNYGYTF. The CDR3 DNA is TGTGCCAGCAGAGATTCAGGTGGAAATAACTATGGCTACACCTTC.

In this sample, this clone turned up once. The sample has other DNA sequences that encode this CDR3 too. V gene TRBV6-6 combines with J gene TRBJ2-7; D call uncertain. Germline values: CDR1 MNHNY, CDR2 SVGAGI (reference sequence). V lost 0 bases, J lost 1 base, and 13 bases lay in between. This CDR3 region has 16 residues. The CDR3 protein is CASSYSRSEPSYEQYF. CDR3 nucleotide sequence: TGTGCCAGCAGTTACTCGAGGTCCGAACCGTCCTACGAGCAGTACTTC.